Described below is a single TCR beta chain sequence and its context. This entry comes from a study of T cell changes during pregnancy in multiple sclerosis. Sequencing was performed with immunoSEQ multiplex PCR; in TCRdb, only in-frame clones are kept and a portion is missing. The sample lists roughly 110,000 clones, 92% occurring once. Germline CDR1 and CDR2: MNHEY and SVGAGI. The CDR3 consists of 14 residues. V was cut by 4 bases and J by 2 bases, with 9 bases left in between. This specimen was peripheral blood, taken in the third trimester of pregnancy. V gene TRBV6-5 combines with J gene TRBJ1-5; D is undetermined. This TCR was sampled from a female donor with multiple sclerosis, enrolled in a pregnancy study. The CDR3 here is CASSLGGGNQPQHF. CDR3 in DNA: TGTGCCAGCAGTTTGGGCGGGGGCAATCAGCCCCAGCATTTT.